This T cell receptor beta chain was sequenced during a study of T cell responses to AZD1222 COVID-19 vaccine. General study points: Following two doses of AZD1222, Spike-specific TCR breadth and depth rose. Baseline seropositivity occurred in only a handful of AZD1222 recipients. Most donors were white British and more were female, and clonal diversity was possibly underestimated.

The CDR3 consists of 14 residues. Germline values: CDR1 MDHEN, CDR2 SYDVKM. Between the trimmed V and J ends, which lost 6 bases and 1 base, there was a span of 7 bases. As concerns this clone: The target antigen is unknown.

Some clones are missing from TCRdb's copy, which holds only in-frame ones; the method was immunoSEQ multiplex PCR. The sample has around 150,000 clones; more than 80% are singletons. The rearrangement uses TRBV28 and TRBJ2-6; a possible D gene is TRBD1 (5 bases). The input for sequencing was peripheral blood, taken 28 days after the second dose of the MenACWY control vaccine. This receptor was obtained from an adult who received the MenACWY meningococcal vaccine as a control. The DNA for the CDR3 is TGTGCCAGCAGCGACAGTTCTGGGGCCAACGTCCTGACTTTC. It is translated as CASSDSSGANVLTF.